This T cell receptor (beta chain) came from a study of blood T cells in healthy people across ages. The overall study: Template-switching capture recovered about one barcoded beta molecule per two T cells. Regarding the study as a whole: Since the PBMCs were unsorted, naive and antigen-experienced cells could not be conclusively compared. The fall in TCR beta diversity per million T cells was roughly linear with age.

This clonotype is a singleton in its sample. What it recognizes is unknown. The CDR3 consists of 16 residues. V was clipped by 6 bases and J by 3 bases; unmatched bases: 8. CDR1 and CDR2 from the germline V gene are SNHLY and FYNNEI. Each individual donor underwent a draw of around 9.8 milliliters of peripheral blood. A second PCR, run for roughly 7 to 12 cycles, used a sample-barcoded 5' primer plus a J-beta primer mix. TCRdb re-derived calls from the 5' RACE reads in MiXCR, one entry per CDR3 protein. The table records around 690,000 distinct CDR3 sequences, roughly three fifths of them present only once.

The receptor's source is a man between 60 and 70 years old in good health. The rearrangement joins TRBV2 to TRBJ2-5; 12 bases agree with TRBD1. What was sequenced was blood. CDR3 coding DNA: TGTGCCAGCAGCCGGGACAGGGGGCGATTGGAAGAGACCCAGTACTTC. The encoded protein is CASSRDRGRLEETQYF.